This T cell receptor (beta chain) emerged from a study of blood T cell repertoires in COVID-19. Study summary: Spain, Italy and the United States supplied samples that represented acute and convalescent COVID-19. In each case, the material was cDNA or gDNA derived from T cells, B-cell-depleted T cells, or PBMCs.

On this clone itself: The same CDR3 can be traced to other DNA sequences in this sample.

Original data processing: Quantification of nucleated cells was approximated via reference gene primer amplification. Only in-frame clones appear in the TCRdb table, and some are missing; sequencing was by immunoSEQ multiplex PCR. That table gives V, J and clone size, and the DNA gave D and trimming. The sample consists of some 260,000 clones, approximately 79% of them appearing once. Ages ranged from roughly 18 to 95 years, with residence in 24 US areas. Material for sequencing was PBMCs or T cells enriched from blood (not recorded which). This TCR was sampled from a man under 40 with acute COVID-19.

CDR3 loop: CSVGASGRGDTQYF. The CDR3 DNA sequence: TGCAGCGTTGGGGCTAGCGGGAGGGGAGATACGCAGTATTTT. The chain joins TRBV29-1 to TRBJ2-3; 12 positions agree with TRBD2. The CDR3 totals 14 residues. Germline values: CDR1 SQVTM, CDR2 ANQGSEA. The trim removed 4 bases at V and 5 bases at J, leaving 4 bases unmatched.